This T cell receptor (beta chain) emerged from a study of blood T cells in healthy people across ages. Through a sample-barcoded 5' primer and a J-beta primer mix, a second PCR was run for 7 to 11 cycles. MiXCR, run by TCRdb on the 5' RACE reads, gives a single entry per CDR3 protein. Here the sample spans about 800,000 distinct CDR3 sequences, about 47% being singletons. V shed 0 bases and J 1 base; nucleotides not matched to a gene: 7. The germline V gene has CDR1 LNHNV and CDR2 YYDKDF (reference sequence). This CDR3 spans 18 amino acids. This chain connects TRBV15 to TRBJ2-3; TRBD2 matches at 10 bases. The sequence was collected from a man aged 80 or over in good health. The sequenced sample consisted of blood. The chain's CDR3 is CATSRDLLAGLRTDTQYF. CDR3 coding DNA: TGTGCCACCAGCAGAGACCTACTAGCGGGACTTCGCACAGATACGCAGTATTTT.